These T cell receptor beta chains were read from a single sample in a study of cytomegalovirus exposure and HLA in healthy donors. Data came from immunoSEQ multiplex PCR; TCRdb stores just in-frame clones and leaves some out. The table lists 90,000 to 110,000 clones, 88% of them singletons. Sequencing was done on a sample of PBMCs. Receptors originate from a woman aged 18-29 years in good health and CMV-seronegative. The CDR3 runs from the conserved cysteine through the conserved F or W. Fields, in order: clone size, J gene, V gene, D gene, CDR3 protein, CDR3 DNA. D genes are given only for firm matches. Clone size is shown for a subset of rows, as once, few, many or a class of expanded clone.

few TRBJ2-7 TRBV6-5 . CASSYSSEGGYEQYF TGTGCCAGCAGTTACTCGTCTGAGGGTGGCTACGAGCAGTACTTC
. TRBJ1-2 TRBV4-1 TRBD1 CASSQQQGILYGYTF TGCGCCAGCAGCCAACAACAGGGGATCTTGTATGGCTACACCTTC
. TRBJ2-3 TRBV7-9 TRBD2 CASSLGGNPDTQYF TGTGCCAGCAGCTTGGGGGGGAACCCAGATACGCAGTATTTT
. TRBJ2-4 TRBV4-2 TRBD2 CASSQESLAGGNIQYF TGTGCCAGCAGCCAAGAGAGTCTAGCGGGGGGGAACATTCAGTACTTC
. TRBJ2-3 TRBV2 . CASSDEWTNTDTQYF TGTGCCAGCAGTGACGAGTGGACTAACACAGATACGCAGTATTTT
. TRBJ1-2 TRBV6-1 . CASSGTGSSGYTF TGTGCCAGCAGTGGAACGGGTTCTTCCGGCTACACCTTC
. TRBJ2-5 TRBV28 TRBD1 CASSPYRGRRETQYF TGTGCCAGCAGTCCGTACAGGGGGCGAAGAGAGACCCAGTACTTC
. TRBJ2-5 TRBV29-1 . CSVEGLEETQYF TGCAGCGTTGAAGGGCTAGAGGAGACCCAGTACTTC
. TRBJ2-7 TRBV7-2 . CASSSNRGEQYF TGTGCCAGCAGCTCCAATCGGGGGGAGCAGTACTTC
once TRBJ2-3 TRBV6-8 . CARPGSTDTQYF TGTGCCAGGCCAGGTAGCACAGATACGCAGTATTTT
once TRBJ2-3 TRBV4-2 TRBD2 CASSQDRVIAGAFTDTQYF TGTGCCAGCAGCCAAGATAGGGTTATAGCGGGGGCTTTCACAGATACGCAGTATTTT
. TRBJ2-2 TRBV2 . CASSEYRTNTGELFF TGTGCCAGCAGTGAATACAGAACAAACACCGGGGAGCTGTTTTTT
. TRBJ1-3 TRBV5-4 . CASSFQGSGNTIYF TGTGCCAGCAGCTTTCAGGGCAGCGGAAACACCATATATTTT
. TRBJ1-1 TRBV6-5 . CASSYAGLSEAFF TGTGCCAGCAGTTACGCGGGATTATCTGAAGCTTTCTTT
. TRBJ1-4 TRBV25-1 . CASSDPRGPNEKLFF TGTGCCAGCAGTGACCCCAGGGGCCCCAATGAAAAACTGTTTTTT
. TRBJ2-7 TRBV7-2 . CASSLAAGSSYEQYF TGTGCCAGCAGCTTAGCCGCGGGCAGCTCCTACGAGCAGTACTTC
. TRBJ1-1 TRBV29-1 . CSVEEPPGRGANTEAFF TGCAGCGTTGAAGAGCCCCCCGGGCGGGGGGCGAACACTGAAGCTTTCTTT
. TRBJ2-7 TRBV27 TRBD2 CASSSRAGGRGEQYF TGTGCCAGCAGTTCCCGAGCGGGAGGGCGGGGCGAGCAGTACTTC
. TRBJ2-7 TRBV19 TRBD2 CASSIKGGGYEQYF TGTGCCAGTAGTATAAAGGGCGGGGGCTACGAGCAGTACTTC
. TRBJ1-1 TRBV10-3 . CAIRKEGSTEAFF TGTGCCATCCGAAAAGAAGGGAGCACTGAAGCTTTCTTT
. TRBJ2-6 TRBV30 TRBD1 CAWSRGGDRGLNVLTF TGTGCCTGGAGTAGAGGGGGGGACAGGGGCCTTAACGTCCTGACTTTC
. TRBJ1-2 TRBV6-5 TRBD1 CASSYSAGGPRTF TGTGCCAGCAGTTACTCTGCAGGGGGCCCTAGGACCTTC